This entry features one T cell receptor beta chain sequence. Its antigen is not identified. Deletions cut 1 base from V and 5 bases from J, with 8 bases between. CDR1 and CDR2 from the germline V gene are LNHDA and SQIVND (reference sequence). The CDR3 covers 13 residues. The data were obtained in a study of cytomegalovirus exposure and HLA in healthy donors. Primers: 60 Vbeta forward and 13 Jbeta reverse. Assay used: immunoSEQ multiplex PCR; TCRdb lists only in-frame clones, some missing. In the table there are roughly 71,000 clones, roughly 81% of which are singletons. Whole-study results and caveats: Many donors shared some public TCRs, even though most TCR sequences were rare.

What was sequenced was PBMCs. V is TRBV19 and J is TRBJ2-5; D is possibly TRBD2 (5 bases). The receptor's source is a human donor in good health. The CDR3 region has the DNA TGTGCCAGTAGTATAGGTCGAGGGGAGACCCAGTACTTC. This sequence encodes CASSIGRGETQYF.